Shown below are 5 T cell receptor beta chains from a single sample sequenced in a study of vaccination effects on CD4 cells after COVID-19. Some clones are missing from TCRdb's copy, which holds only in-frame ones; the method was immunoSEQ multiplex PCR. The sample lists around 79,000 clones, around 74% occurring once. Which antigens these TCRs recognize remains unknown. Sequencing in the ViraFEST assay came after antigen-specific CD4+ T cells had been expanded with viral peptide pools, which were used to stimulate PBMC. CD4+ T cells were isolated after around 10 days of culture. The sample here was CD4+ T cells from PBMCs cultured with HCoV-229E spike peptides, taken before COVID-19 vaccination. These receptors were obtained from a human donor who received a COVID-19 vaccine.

The CDR3 loop is CASSLTGTSTDTQYF. The CDR3 DNA is TGTGCCAGCAGCTTAACTGGGACTAGCACAGATACGCAGTATTTT. The chain employs TRBV7-3 and TRBJ2-3, with a possible D match to TRBD2 (6 bases). V shed 0 bases and J shed 0 bases, with 7 bases lying between them. This CDR3 is built from 15 residues. CDR1 and CDR2 (germline): SGHTA, FQGTGA.

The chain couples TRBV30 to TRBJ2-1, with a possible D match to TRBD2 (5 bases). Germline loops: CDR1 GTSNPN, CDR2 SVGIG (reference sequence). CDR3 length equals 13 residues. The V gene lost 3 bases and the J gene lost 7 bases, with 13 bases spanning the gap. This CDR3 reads CAWRAGGRNEQFF. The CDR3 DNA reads TGTGCCTGGAGAGCCGGAGGCCGAAATGAGCAGTTCTTC.

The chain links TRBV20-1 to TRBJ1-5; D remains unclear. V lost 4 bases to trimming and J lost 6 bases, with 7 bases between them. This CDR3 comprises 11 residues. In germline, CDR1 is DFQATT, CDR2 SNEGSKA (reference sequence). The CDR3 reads CSAISSQPQHF. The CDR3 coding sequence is TGCAGTGCTATTTCGAGTCAGCCCCAGCATTTT.

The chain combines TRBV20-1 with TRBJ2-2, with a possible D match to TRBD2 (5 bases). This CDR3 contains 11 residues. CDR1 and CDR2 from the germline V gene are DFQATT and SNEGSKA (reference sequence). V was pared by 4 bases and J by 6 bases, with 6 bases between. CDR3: CSAKRSGELFF. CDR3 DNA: TGCAGTGCTAAGCGGTCCGGGGAGCTGTTTTTT.

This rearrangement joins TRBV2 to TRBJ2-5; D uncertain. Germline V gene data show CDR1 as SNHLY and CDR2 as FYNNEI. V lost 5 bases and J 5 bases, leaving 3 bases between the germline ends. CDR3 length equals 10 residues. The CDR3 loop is CASSRETQYF. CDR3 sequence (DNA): TGTGCCAGCAGTAGGGAGACCCAGTACTTC.